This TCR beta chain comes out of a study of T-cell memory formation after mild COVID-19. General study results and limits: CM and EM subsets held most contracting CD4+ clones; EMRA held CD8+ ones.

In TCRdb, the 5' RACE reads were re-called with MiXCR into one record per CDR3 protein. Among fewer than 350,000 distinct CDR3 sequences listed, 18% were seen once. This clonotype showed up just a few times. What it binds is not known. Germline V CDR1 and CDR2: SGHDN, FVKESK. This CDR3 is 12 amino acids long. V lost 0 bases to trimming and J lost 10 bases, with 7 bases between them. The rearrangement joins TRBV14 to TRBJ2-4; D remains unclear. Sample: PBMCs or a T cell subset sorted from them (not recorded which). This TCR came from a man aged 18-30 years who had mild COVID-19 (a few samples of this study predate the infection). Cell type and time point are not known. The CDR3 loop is CASSQDPLIQYF. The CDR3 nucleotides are TGTGCCAGCAGCCAAGATCCCTTAATTCAGTACTTC.